This TCR beta chain was obtained from a study of cytomegalovirus exposure and HLA in healthy donors. Study conclusions and caveats: Later analysis revealed greater clonal expansion in HLA-associated TCR beta chains than in equally common others. The study reported that TCR beta sequences accurately predicted HLA-A and HLA-B alleles in most subjects. Whilst most TCR sequences proved rare, a subset of public TCRs occurred across many donors.

Trimming removed 9 bases at V and 0 bases at J, with 9 bases between. This CDR3 contains 12 residues. Germline CDR1 and CDR2: MNHEY and SMNVEV (reference sequence). This clone was detected a few times. The antigen is not known. Healthy bone marrow donors made up the donors. The PCR made use of 60 Vbeta and 13 Jbeta primers. The assay was immunoSEQ multiplex PCR, and TCRdb's table has in-frame clones only and misses some. The table records 130,000 or so clones, roughly 70% of them present only once. The sample consisted of PBMCs. This receptor was identified in a young man in good health and CMV-seropositive. The chain joins TRBV27 to TRBJ2-7; D is unresolved. The CDR3 sequence is CASFTSSYEQYF. CDR3 coding DNA: TGTGCCAGTTTTACGAGCTCCTACGAGCAGTACTTC.